A selection of T cell receptor beta chains follows, all from one sample in a study of somatic mutations in cytotoxic T cells in rheumatoid arthritis. TCRdb's copy holds only in-frame clones and misses some; the assay was immunoSEQ multiplex PCR. Here the sample spans about 16,000 clones, around 80% being singletons. What was sequenced was CD8+ T cells sorted from blood. Receptors were obtained from a woman aged 50 to 60 with rheumatoid arthritis. Both conserved end residues are part of each CDR3. The D gene is left open where the match is weak. The size field is filled for only some rows; it gives once, few, many or a size class.

J | D | V | size | CDR3 | DNA
TRBJ2-5 | TRBD2 | TRBV12-5 | once | CASGISGGEETQYF | TGTGCTAGTGGGATTAGCGGGGGGGAAGAGACCCAGTACTTC
TRBJ2-7 | TRBD2 | TRBV11-1 | few | CASSYNRGGYEQYF | TGTGCCAGCAGCTACAACCGGGGGGGCTACGAGCAGTACTTC
TRBJ1-1 | - | TRBV11-1 | - | CASSSYAGEMNTEAFF | TGTGCCAGCAGCTCTTACGCAGGGGAAATGAACACTGAAGCTTTCTTT
TRBJ1-3 | - | TRBV30 | - | CAWSVIRDSGNTIYF | TGTGCCTGGAGTGTAATCCGGGACTCTGGAAACACCATATATTTT
TRBJ1-1 | TRBD1 | TRBV7-2 | - | CASSLVGGGSNTEAFF | TGTGCCAGCAGCTTAGTAGGAGGGGGCTCGAACACTGAAGCTTTCTTT
TRBJ2-3 | TRBD1 | TRBV30 | - | CAWDRGGPDTQYF | TGTGCCTGGGACAGGGGCGGCCCAGATACGCAGTATTTT
TRBJ1-1 | - | TRBV7-6 | - | CASSQGLRTEAFF | TGTGCCAGCAGCCAAGGGTTAAGGACTGAAGCTTTCTTT
TRBJ2-3 | - | TRBV7-2 | - | CASSLEGGTDTQYF | TGTGCCAGCAGCTTGGAAGGGGGCACAGATACGCAGTATTTT
TRBJ2-3 | TRBD2 | TRBV7-8 | - | CASSREAGVGLGTDTQYF | TGTGCCAGCAGCCGAGAAGCGGGAGTGGGGTTGGGCACAGATACGCAGTATTTT
TRBJ2-3 | - | TRBV9 | - | CASSVETWGTSTDTQYF | TGTGCCAGCAGCGTAGAGACGTGGGGGACTAGCACAGATACGCAGTATTTT
TRBJ2-7 | - | TRBV5-6 | once | CASSYGESSYEQYF | TGTGCCAGCAGCTACGGAGAGAGCTCCTACGAGCAGTACTTC
TRBJ1-2 | TRBD1 | TRBV6-4 | - | CASRYTGGADYGYTF | TGTGCCAGCAGATATACAGGGGGCGCTGACTATGGCTACACCTTC
TRBJ1-1 | TRBD1 | TRBV4-1 | - | CASSTGTGPDEAFF | TGCGCCAGCAGCACCGGGACAGGGCCGGATGAAGCTTTCTTT
TRBJ2-6 | - | TRBV9 | - | CASSLHPQSSGANVLTF | TGTGCCAGCAGCCTCCACCCGCAGAGCTCTGGGGCCAACGTCCTGACTTTC
TRBJ2-2 | - | TRBV11-2 | - | CASSPVPGESTGELFF | TGTGCCAGCAGCCCCGTCCCAGGGGAGAGCACCGGGGAGCTGTTTTTT
TRBJ2-1 | - | TRBV7-9 | - | CASSLGRGSSYNEQFF | TGTGCCAGCAGCTTAGGGCGGGGTAGCTCCTACAATGAGCAGTTCTTC
TRBJ2-7 | - | TRBV7-9 | - | CASSPGGADSYEQYF | TGTGCCAGCAGCCCCGGTGGGGCCGATTCCTACGAGCAGTACTTC
TRBJ2-7 | TRBD2 | TRBV6-1 | - | CASSEAGLAGIYEQYF | TGTGCCAGCAGTGAAGCGGGGCTAGCGGGGATCTACGAGCAGTACTTC
TRBJ1-4 | - | TRBV6-1 | once | CASSETGQSNEKLFF | TGTGCCAGCAGTGAAACAGGACAAAGTAATGAAAAACTGTTTTTT
TRBJ1-6 | - | TRBV11-2 | - | CASSDTHETGVNSPLHF | TGTGCCAGCAGCGACACCCACGAGACAGGCGTTAATTCACCCCTCCACTTT
TRBJ2-1 | TRBD2 | TRBV27 | - | CASSLTTSGGANEQFF | TGTGCCAGCAGTTTGACAACTAGCGGGGGGGCCAATGAGCAGTTCTTC
TRBJ2-1 | TRBD2 | TRBV27 | once | CASSRGLAGANEQFF | TGTGCCAGCAGCAGGGGACTAGCGGGAGCAAATGAGCAGTTCTTC